These 3 T cell receptor beta chains share one sample of origin, sequenced in a study of T cell changes during pregnancy in multiple sclerosis. Libraries were prepared by immunoSEQ multiplex PCR; TCRdb keeps only in-frame clonotypes and omits some of them. Counted here are tens of thousands of clones, roughly nine tenths occurring once; the ten biggest clones make up around 0.51%. The source was CD4+ T cells from peripheral blood mononuclear cells, collected in the first trimester of pregnancy. Receptor source: a female donor with multiple sclerosis, enrolled in a pregnancy study.

The rearrangement uses TRBV5-6 and TRBJ1-1; D gene uncertain. The germline CDR1 and CDR2 sequences are SGHDT and YYEEEE. V lost 4 bases and J lost 4, with 8 bases in between. CDR3 size: 12 residues. The CDR3 sequence is CASSRGPTEAFF. CDR3 in DNA: TGTGCCAGCAGCCGAGGGCCCACTGAAGCTTTCTTT.

The gene calls are TRBV4-3 and TRBJ2-3; TRBD1 aligns across 9 bases. J was trimmed by 4 bases and V by 4 bases; bases with no gene match: 3. This CDR3 is built from 14 residues. The germline V gene encodes CDR1 LGHNA and CDR2 YSLEER. CDR3 sequence: CASSRGQGADTQYF. The CDR3 DNA sequence: TGCGCCAGCAGCCGGGGACAGGGAGCAGATACGCAGTATTTT.

This chain uses TRBV10-2 with TRBJ1-2; tentative D call: TRBD1 (5 bases). The germline V and J ends were trimmed by 2 bases and 2 bases, with 12 bases remaining between them. Germline CDR1 reads WSHSY; CDR2 reads SAAADI. The CDR3 is made up of 15 amino acids. The CDR3 loop reads CASSESSGLNYGYTF. The CDR3 DNA reads as TGCGCCAGCAGTGAGAGTTCAGGGCTCAACTATGGCTACACCTTC.